Each of the 2 T cell receptor beta chains below was sequenced from the same sample in a study of control samples from healthy donors and cancer patients. The assay was immunoSEQ multiplex PCR, and TCRdb's table has in-frame clones only and misses some. There are about 65,000 clones in the sample; 90% occur only once, and around 1.2% lies in the top ten. The sequencing input was PBMCs. The origin of the receptors is a woman in her forties or fifties with colorectal cancer.

This rearrangement joins TRBV18 to TRBJ2-3; D perhaps matches TRBD1 (5 bases). The CDR3 contains 14 residues. From germline, CDR1 is KGHSH and CDR2 LQKENI. The V gene lost 0 bases and the J gene lost 4 bases, with 8 bases spanning the gap. The CDR3 sequence: CASSPPLGADTQYF. CDR3 DNA sequence: TGTGCCAGCTCACCACCGTTAGGGGCAGATACGCAGTATTTT.

This clone appeared once. This sequence joins TRBV7-3 and TRBJ2-5; possibly TRBD2 for D (5 bases). Germline lookup yields CDR1 SGHTA and CDR2 FQGTGA. V lost 5 bases to trimming and J lost 4 bases, with 11 bases between them. The CDR3 has 13 residues. The CDR3: CASSPGELETQYF. The CDR3, as DNA: TGTGCCAGCAGCCCTGGGGAGTTAGAGACCCAGTACTTC.